The 4 T cell receptor beta chains presented below share a single source sample, sequenced in a study of blood T cell repertoires in COVID-19. TCRdb keeps only in-frame clones here, not all; method: immunoSEQ multiplex PCR. The sample consists of some 160,000 clones, 85% to 90% of them appearing once. The sample consisted of peripheral blood. The receptors here all came from a woman aged 70-85 years with acute or convalescent COVID-19.

The chain uses TRBV10-1 and TRBJ1-1; D gene unclear. The CDR3 has 13 residues. Deletions cut 7 bases from V and 0 bases from J, with 9 bases between. From germline, CDR1 is WNHNN and CDR2 SYGVQD (reference sequence). This CDR3 reads CASKEQMNTEAFF. The CDR3 region has the DNA TGCGCCAGCAAGGAGCAGATGAACACTGAAGCTTTCTTT.

This clone has more than one count but fewer than ten. The genes are TRBV2 and TRBJ1-6; 7 bases agree with TRBD1. The CDR3 has 17 amino acids. CDR1 and CDR2 (germline): SNHLY, FYNNEI. With V trimmed by 3 bases and J by 0 bases, 5 bases remained unmatched. CDR3 region: CASSDGQASSYNSPLHF. CDR3 DNA sequence: TGTGCCAGCAGTGACGGACAGGCAAGCTCCTATAATTCACCCCTCCACTTT.

This chain uses TRBV7-2 with TRBJ1-5; tentatively, D is TRBD1 (6 bases). Trimming took off 8 bases at V and 6 bases at J, with 11 bases between the two ends. Germline CDR1 reads SGHTA; CDR2 reads FQGNSA. This CDR3 comprises 12 residues. The CDR3 DNA sequence: TGTGCCAGCGGGATCAGGGGTCAGCCCCAGCATTTT. Translation: CASGIRGQPQHF.

The rearrangement links TRBV19 to TRBJ2-6; D is perhaps TRBD2 (6 bases). Germline CDR1 LNHDA, CDR2 SQIVND (reference sequence). The CDR3 spans 19 residues. V dropped 10 bases and J dropped 0 bases, with 25 bases sitting between them. CDR3 nucleotides: TGTGCCACCCGCGGCGGGACCCCGGGGCGGATCTCTGGGGCCAACGTCCTGACTTTC. Protein product: CATRGGTPGRISGANVLTF.